This is a list of T cell receptor beta chains from one sample in a study of response to subunit inactivated influenza vaccine. Each CDR3 protein gets one entry after TCRdb re-called the RT-PCR reads with MiXCR. The data hold 160,000 or so distinct CDR3 sequences, with approximately 11% observed a single time. Here the sequenced sample was non-naive T cells sorted from PBMCs, taken about 6 weeks after vaccination. These receptors were obtained from a man aged 45-60 years who received an inactivated influenza vaccine. Each CDR3 is given with its conserved first and last residue. Each record gives: clone size, D gene, V gene, J gene, CDR3 protein, CDR3 DNA. A D gene is named only where the DNA matches it firmly. Size is stated for part of the rows, as once, few or many counts, or as a class when the clone is expanded.

>few|NA|TRBV5-1|TRBJ2-3
CASVSRDFRTDTQYF
TGCGCCAGCGTAAGCCGGGACTTCCGCACAGATACGCAGTATTTT
>NA|NA|TRBV11-2|TRBJ2-7
CASSLDFQSPYEQYF
TGTGCCAGCAGCTTAGATTTTCAAAGTCCATACGAGCAGTACTTC
>many|TRBD1|TRBV3-1|TRBJ1-3
CASSHPLGGQGTGNTIYF
TGTGCCAGCAGCCACCCGCTCGGGGGACAGGGTACTGGAAACACCATATATTTT
>NA|TRBD2|TRBV7-9|TRBJ2-5
CASSARLARETQYF
TGTGCCAGCAGTGCGAGACTAGCGCGGGAGACCCAGTACTTC
>NA|NA|TRBV6-1|TRBJ2-5
CASRRSWAQETQYF
TGTGCCAGCAGGCGTAGTTGGGCACAAGAGACCCAGTACTTC
>NA|NA|TRBV28|TRBJ2-5
CASSRTAIYQETQYF
TGTGCCAGCAGTCGGACAGCCATTTACCAAGAGACCCAGTACTTC
>few|TRBD2|TRBV15|TRBJ2-3
CATSRDLFAGGPDTQYF
TGTGCCACCAGCAGAGATCTTTTTGCGGGGGGGCCGGATACGCAGTATTTT
>many|TRBD2|TRBV12-3/TRBV12-4|TRBJ2-1
CASSLSRGRLFF
TGTGCCAGCAGTTTGTCCCGCGGGAGGCTATTCTTC
>many|TRBD2|TRBV20-1|TRBJ2-5
CSASKSRSGRARLETQYF
TGCAGTGCTAGCAAATCTAGAAGCGGGAGGGCCAGGTTAGAGACCCAGTACTTC
>many|NA|TRBV3-1|TRBJ2-7
CASSQSSYEQYF
TGTGCCAGCAGCCAGAGCTCCTACGAGCAGTACTTC
>few|TRBD2|TRBV6-2/TRBV6-3|TRBJ2-3
CASRVAGVVTDTQYF
TGTGCCAGCAGGGTAGCGGGAGTGGTTACAGATACGCAGTATTTT
>many|NA|TRBV20-1|TRBJ1-1
CSVTPPGGAFF
TGCAGTGTTACCCCCCCGGGCGGAGCTTTCTTT
>many|NA|TRBV12-3/TRBV12-4|TRBJ1-1
CASSLGPGATEAFF
TGTGCCAGCAGTTTGGGCCCAGGGGCTACTGAAGCTTTCTTT
>few|NA|TRBV19|TRBJ2-5
CASSNPRSRIETQYF
TGTGCCAGTAGTAATCCCCGAAGCAGAATAGAGACCCAGTACTTC
>few|TRBD2|TRBV20-1|TRBJ2-7
CSASPRYSGRFAHEQYF
TGCAGTGCTAGCCCCAGATATTCCGGGAGGTTCGCCCACGAGCAGTACTTC
>many|NA|TRBV3-1|TRBJ2-2
CASSPLGRELFF
TGTGCCAGCAGCCCCCTCGGTCGGGAGCTGTTTTTT
>NA|NA|TRBV20-1|TRBJ2-2
CSARRDAFTGELFF
TGCAGTGCCCGACGGGACGCCTTCACCGGGGAGCTGTTTTTT
>few|TRBD1|TRBV7-6|TRBJ2-7
CASSLKAGQGHSTLTYEQYF
TGTGCCAGCAGCTTAAAGGCGGGACAGGGTCACTCTACTCTTACCTACGAGCAGTACTTC
>many|TRBD1|TRBV28|TRBJ1-2
CASSSGTGIDYGYTF
TGTGCCAGCAGTTCCGGGACAGGGATTGACTATGGCTACACCTTC
>NA|NA|TRBV12-3/TRBV12-4|TRBJ2-1
CASSLGWGGNEQFF
TGTGCCAGCAGTTTAGGATGGGGTGGGAATGAGCAGTTCTTC
>few|TRBD2|TRBV15|TRBJ2-3
CATSRTLAGGLLDTQYF
TGTGCCACCAGCAGGACCCTAGCGGGGGGGCTTTTAGATACGCAGTATTTT
>few|TRBD1|TRBV7-9|TRBJ2-1
CATTGVEQFF
TGTGCCACCACAGGGGTTGAGCAGTTCTTC